This entry lists 28 T cell receptor beta chains sequenced from one sample in a study of radiation and T cells in renal cell carcinoma. Data came from immunoSEQ multiplex PCR; TCRdb stores just in-frame clones and leaves some out. The sample contains some 150,000 clones, approximately 90% of which appear only once. This sample's time point: blood 2 weeks post-SBRT. Treatment denoted: 15 Gy SBRT to primary tumor, nephrectomy 4 weeks later. Here the sequenced sample was blood, taken from a patient whose treatment included radiotherapy and nephrectomy. The origin of the receptors is a woman aged 50 to 65 with renal cell carcinoma.

The chain recombines TRBV6-1 with TRBJ1-5; 7 nucleotides agree with TRBD1. V lost 6 bases to trimming and J lost 2 bases; unmatched junction nucleotides: 7. Germline V gene sequence: CDR1 MNHNS, CDR2 SASEGT. The CDR3 loop spans 15 amino acids. CDR3 region: CASRVTGVGNQPQHF. The CDR3 DNA reads as TGTGCCAGCAGAGTCACAGGGGTCGGCAATCAGCCCCAGCATTTT.

The chain has TRBV6-6 and TRBJ1-3; D remains ambiguous. The CDR3 has 15 residues. Per the germline V gene, CDR1 is MNHNY and CDR2 is SVGAGI (reference sequence). Trimming shortened V by 2 bases and J by 0 bases, and 8 bases separated the two germline ends. The CDR3 sequence is CASSYGYYSGNTIYF. The CDR3 region has the DNA TGTGCCAGCAGTTACGGATACTACTCTGGAAACACCATATATTTT.

V usage is TRBV6-5 and J usage is TRBJ2-2; 9 positions agree with TRBD1. CDR3 size: 15 residues. J lost 4 bases, V lost 6 bases, and 6 bases had no gene match. CDR1 is MNHEY and CDR2 is SVGAGI in the germline V gene. The CDR3 sequence: CASRPGQGSTGELFF. The CDR3 region has the DNA TGTGCCAGCAGGCCGGGACAGGGATCCACCGGGGAGCTGTTTTTT.

This chain links TRBV7-2 with TRBJ2-3; 10 positions agree with TRBD2. This CDR3 spans 16 amino acids. CDR1 SGHTA and CDR2 FQGNSA come from the germline V gene. Germline trimming cut 5 bases from V and 2 bases from J; bases unmatched to any gene: 7. The CDR3 protein is CASSLASGGYTDTQYF. CDR3 in DNA: TGTGCCAGCAGCCTGGCTAGCGGGGGCTACACAGATACGCAGTATTTT.

The CDR3 protein is CASSLGIGLSTDTQYF. The CDR3 DNA reads as TGTGCCAGCAGCCTAGGTATAGGACTAAGCACAGATACGCAGTATTTT. The V gene is TRBV9, the J gene TRBJ2-3, with a possible D match to TRBD2 (6 bases). V shed 4 bases and J shed 0 bases, with 15 bases lying between them. Germline-derived CDR1 and CDR2 are SGDLS and YYNGEE. CDR3 size: 16 residues.

J is TRBJ1-3 and V is TRBV7-9, with TRBD1 matching over 7 bases. Germline values: CDR1 SEHNR, CDR2 FQNEAQ (reference sequence). The CDR3 is 14 amino acids. V lost 3 bases to trimming and J lost 3 bases; unmatched junction nucleotides: 2. This CDR3 is CASSLTGYGNTIYF. In nucleotides, the CDR3 is TGTGCCAGCAGCTTGACAGGGTATGGAAACACCATATATTTT.

This clone is a singleton in its sample. Other DNA sequences within the sample encode an identical CDR3. CDR3 sequence: CASSLVGGSGNTIYF. CDR3 bases: TGTGCCAGCAGCTTAGTTGGGGGCTCCGGAAACACCATATATTTT. V gene TRBV7-9 combines with J gene TRBJ1-3, with a weak D call TRBD1 (6 bases). This CDR3 has 15 amino acids. Trimming pared 1 base from V and 4 bases from J, leaving 11 bases between. Germline assignment: CDR1 SEHNR and CDR2 FQNEAQ (reference sequence).

This sequence joins TRBV2 and TRBJ2-4; 10 bases map to TRBD1. The CDR3 spans 15 residues. Germline V gene data show CDR1 as SNHLY and CDR2 as FYNNEI. The V gene end was trimmed by 7 bases and the J gene end by 6 bases; junction bases not matched to a gene: 9. CDR3: CASKKRTGGGNIQYF. The DNA of the CDR3 is TGTGCCAGCAAGAAAAGGACAGGGGGTGGAAACATTCAGTACTTC.

The chain has TRBV5-1 and TRBJ2-3; unclear D gene. This CDR3 comprises 14 residues. Trimming left V 2 bases short and J 2 bases short, with 9 bases between. Germline V gene lookup returns CDR1 SGHRS and CDR2 YFSETQ. The CDR3: CASSLSVPTDTQYF. For the CDR3, the DNA is TGCGCCAGCAGCTTAAGCGTACCCACAGATACGCAGTATTTT.

This clone has just one count. The chain combines TRBV4-1 with TRBJ1-6, with a tentative D call TRBD1 (6 bases). V was trimmed by 4 bases and J by 6 bases, leaving 13 bases between them. The germline V gene encodes CDR1 MGHRA and CDR2 YSYEKL. The CDR3 extends over 15 amino acids. The CDR3 loop reads CASSPPGTFNSPLHF. Here the CDR3 DNA reads TGCGCCAGCAGCCCCCCCGGGACATTTAATTCACCCCTCCACTTT.

This rearrangement joins TRBV28 to TRBJ2-1, with D tentatively TRBD2 (7 bases). The CDR3 runs 16 residues. Trimming took off 4 bases at V and 5 bases at J, with 18 bases between the two ends. Germline values: CDR1 MDHEN, CDR2 SYDVKM. DNA of the CDR3: TGTGCCAGCAGTTCCGCATGGGGGGGCCCACACAATGAGCAGTTCTTC. Translation gives CASSSAWGGPHNEQFF.

The chain recombines TRBV7-9 with TRBJ1-3; weak D call: TRBD1 (5 bases). Trimming took 5 bases from V and 4 from J, leaving 12 bases between them. Germline V CDR1 and CDR2: SEHNR, FQNEAQ (reference sequence). The CDR3 runs to 14 residues. This CDR3 reads CASSAPRTGNTIYF. In DNA form, the CDR3 reads TGTGCCAGCAGCGCCCCCCGGACAGGAAACACCATATATTTT.

In DNA, the CDR3 is TGCGCCAGCAGCTTGTTCCGGGCAAACAATGAGCAGTTCTTC. This codes for CASSLFRANNEQFF. The chain couples TRBV5-1 to TRBJ2-1; no firm D call. Germline assignment: CDR1 SGHRS and CDR2 YFSETQ. The ends were cut back, 1 base at V and 5 bases at J, with 10 bases in the middle. The CDR3 runs 14 residues.

The chain couples TRBV6-5 to TRBJ1-1; no firm D call. There are 13 residues in the CDR3. Germline CDR1 is MNHEY and CDR2 is SVGAGI. V was cut by 6 bases and J by 0 bases, with 8 bases left in between. CDR3 region: CASRRQMNTEAFF. In DNA form, the CDR3 reads TGTGCCAGCAGGCGACAAATGAACACTGAAGCTTTCTTT.

The rearrangement links TRBV7-9 to TRBJ2-5; no clear D gene. The germline gives CDR1 SEHNR, CDR2 FQNEAQ (reference sequence). This CDR3 comprises 15 residues. The ends were cut back, 5 bases at V and 0 bases at J, with 13 bases in the middle. CDR3 loop: CASSPSQQYQETQYF. CDR3 nucleotides: TGTGCCAGCAGCCCAAGCCAACAGTACCAAGAGACCCAGTACTTC.

This chain uses TRBV27 with TRBJ1-1; D perhaps matches TRBD1 (5 bases). Germline V CDR1 and CDR2: MNHEY, SMNVEV (reference sequence). Trimming took off 6 bases at V and 3 bases at J, with 11 bases between the two ends. This CDR3 has 13 residues. For the CDR3, the DNA is TGTGCCAGCAGGGGACGGGCGGACACTGAAGCTTTCTTT. It yields the protein CASRGRADTEAFF.

V and J are TRBV10-2 and TRBJ1-4, with 7 bases that match TRBD1. The length of the CDR3 is 13 residues. J lost 7 bases, V lost 8 bases, and 7 bases had no gene match. The germline V gene encodes CDR1 WSHSY and CDR2 SAAADI. As DNA, the CDR3 is TGCGCCAGCGGAAGACAGGGCGGTGAAAAACTGTTTTTT. It is translated as CASGRQGGEKLFF.

V is TRBV5-4 and J is TRBJ2-3, with 7 positions matching TRBD2. The CDR3 is 16 residues long. Germline V gives CDR1 SGHNT, CDR2 YYREEE (reference sequence). The J segment lost 2 bases and the V segment lost 0 bases, leaving 6 bases of the junction unmatched. The CDR3 DNA follows: TGTGCCAGCAGCTTGGATTCGGGGGGAAACACAGATACGCAGTATTTT. It is translated as CASSLDSGGNTDTQYF.

About this clone: The junction does not match germline at one end; this may be a read error. The chain employs TRBV7-2 and TRBJ2-6, with 7 bases that match TRBD2. The CDR3 covers 17 residues. Germline CDR1 is SGHTA and CDR2 is FQGNSA. CDR3 loop: CASSVAGLNSGANVLTF. CDR3 bases: TGTGCCAGCAGCGTAGCGGGTTTAAACTCTGGGGCCAACGTCCTGACTTTC.

This clone appeared once. V and J are TRBV18 and TRBJ2-3; 8 positions agree with TRBD2. CDR1 and CDR2 from the germline V gene are KGHSH and LQKENI. CDR3 length equals 16 residues. Losses at the gene ends were 2 bases for V and 3 bases for J; bases not matched to a gene: 7. The CDR3: CASSPSSGGATDTQYF. Written as DNA, the CDR3 is TGTGCCAGCTCACCAAGTTCCGGGGGGGCAACAGATACGCAGTATTTT.

The chain couples TRBV11-3 to TRBJ1-2, with TRBD1 identical over 8 bases. The CDR3 has 16 residues. The J segment lost 4 bases and the V segment lost 0 bases, leaving 7 bases of the junction unmatched. The germline V gene has CDR1 SGHNT and CDR2 YENEEA. In DNA, the CDR3 is TGTGCCAGCAGCTTAGACCCGACAGGGGCGGGCTATGGCTACACCTTC. Amino acid sequence: CASSLDPTGAGYGYTF.

V gene TRBV19 combines with J gene TRBJ1-3; D is unclear. CDR3 length equals 19 residues. V dropped 3 bases and J dropped 0 bases, with 21 bases sitting between them. CDR1 and CDR2 (germline): LNHDA, SQIVND (reference sequence). CDR3 protein: CASSIRVELQIVSGNTIYF. The CDR3 DNA follows: TGTGCCAGTAGTATTAGGGTTGAACTGCAGATCGTCTCTGGAAACACCATATATTTT.

The chain links TRBV18 to TRBJ2-1; D is perhaps TRBD1 or TRBD2 (5 bases each). V lost 3 bases, J lost 6 bases, and 15 bases lay in between. There are 15 residues in the CDR3. The germline V gene encodes CDR1 KGHSH and CDR2 LQKENI. The CDR3 spells CASSPGRNERNEQFF. The DNA of the CDR3 is TGTGCCAGCTCACCGGGACGGAATGAACGCAATGAGCAGTTCTTC.

This clone was seen a few times. This chain links TRBV7-2 with TRBJ1-2, with 7 bases lining up with TRBD1. CDR1 and CDR2 (germline): SGHTA, FQGNSA. V dropped 1 base and J dropped 6; count of bases not matched to a gene: 5. This CDR3 comprises 14 residues. CDR3 amino acids: CASSLEGQADGYTF. As DNA, the CDR3 is TGTGCCAGCAGCTTAGAAGGACAGGCCGATGGCTACACCTTC.

Points on this clone: Other DNA sequences of this sample code for an identical CDR3. J is TRBJ2-5 and V is TRBV28, with 7 bases that match TRBD1. The V gene end was trimmed by 2 bases and the J gene end by 1 base; junction bases not matched to a gene: 4. Germline values: CDR1 MDHEN, CDR2 SYDVKM. The CDR3 consists of 15 residues. CDR3 amino acids: CASSLPGQVQETQYF. The CDR3 DNA reads as TGTGCCAGCAGTTTACCCGGACAGGTCCAAGAGACCCAGTACTTC.

This clone was observed once. This sequence joins TRBV7-2 and TRBJ1-2; D uncertain. CDR3 size: 15 residues. Trimming took off 1 base at V and 4 bases at J, with 13 bases between the two ends. Germline assignment: CDR1 SGHTA and CDR2 FQGNSA. CDR3 sequence (DNA): TGTGCCAGCAGCTTAGGGCCGACGAGGAGCTATGGCTACACCTTC. This codes for CASSLGPTRSYGYTF.

V is TRBV30 and J is TRBJ1-5; 7 bases fit TRBD1. Germline CDR1 reads GTSNPN; CDR2 reads SVGIG (reference sequence). V was pared by 5 bases and J by 3 bases, with 4 bases of the junction left unmatched. The CDR3 is 13 residues long. The CDR3: CAWGTVLNQPQHF. The CDR3 bases are TGTGCCTGGGGGACAGTCCTCAATCAGCCCCAGCATTTT.

The CDR3 coding sequence is TGTGCCAGCAGCTTAGCCCAGGGCACTGAAGCTTTCTTT. Its protein product is CASSLAQGTEAFF. The chain carries TRBV7-9 and TRBJ1-1, with D perhaps TRBD1 (5 bases). Germline lookup yields CDR1 SEHNR and CDR2 FQNEAQ (reference sequence). This CDR3 spans 13 amino acids. Trimming cost V 0 bases and J 4 bases, with 6 bases left between them.